There are many counts of the clone carrying this TCR beta chain. From the 5' RACE reads, TCRdb called clonotypes with MiXCR, one entry per CDR3 protein. The sample includes some 300,000 distinct CDR3 sequences, 8.7% of them seen just once. This record belongs to a study of T cells after yellow fever vaccination. V trimming: 2 bases; J trimming: 4 bases; junction bases outside the gene matches: 11. CDR1 and CDR2 (germline): MNHEY, SVGAGI. CDR3 length: 17 amino acids. This sequence originates from a young man who received the YFV17D yellow fever vaccine. The specimen was CD4+ T cells sorted from PBMCs, collected 5 days after the yellow fever booster vaccination. The gene calls are TRBV6-5 and TRBJ2-3; 8 bases match TRBD2. CDR3 nucleotide sequence: TGTGCCAGCAGTTACCGGTCGGGACTAGTCCGTGCAGATACGCAGTATTTT. Translated: CASSYRSGLVRADTQYF.